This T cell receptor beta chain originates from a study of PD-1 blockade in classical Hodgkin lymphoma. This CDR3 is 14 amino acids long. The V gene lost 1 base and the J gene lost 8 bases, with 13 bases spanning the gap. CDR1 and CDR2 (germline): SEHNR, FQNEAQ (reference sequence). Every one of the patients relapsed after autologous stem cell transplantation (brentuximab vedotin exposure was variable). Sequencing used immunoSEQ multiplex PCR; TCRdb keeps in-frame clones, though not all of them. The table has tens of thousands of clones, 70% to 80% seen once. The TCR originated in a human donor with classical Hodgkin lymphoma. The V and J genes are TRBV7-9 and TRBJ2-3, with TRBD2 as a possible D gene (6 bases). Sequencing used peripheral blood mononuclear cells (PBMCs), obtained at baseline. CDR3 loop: CASSLETSRSTQYF. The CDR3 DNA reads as TGTGCCAGCAGCTTAGAGACTAGTCGGAGTACGCAGTATTTT.